The clone carrying this T cell receptor beta chain was counted ten times or more. Germline-derived CDR1 and CDR2 are SNHLY and FYNNEI. Trimming left V 3 bases short and J 6 bases short, with 11 bases between. The length of the CDR3 is 13 residues. The source material, RNA transcripts, was used to amplify TCR beta CDR3 regions. The primer set for the first-round RT-PCR of the TCR CDR3 was HTBI. TCRdb re-analysed the multiplex PCR reads in MiXCR, keeping a single row per CDR3 protein. Counted here are 300,000 to 350,000 distinct CDR3 sequences, 15% to 20% occurring once; the ten biggest clones make up approximately 49%. The record originates from a study of T cells in Graves' hyperthyroidism and ophthalmopathy.

The sequencing input was blood. This chain connects TRBV2 to TRBJ1-2, with a possible D match to TRBD1 (5 bases). This sequence was found in a woman in her 50s with Graves' hyperthyroidism. The CDR3 DNA follows: TGTGCCAGCAGTGATTACAGGCAAGATGGCTACACCTTC. Translated: CASSDYRQDGYTF.